The T cell receptor (beta chain) under discussion was sequenced for a study of T cells in Graves' hyperthyroidism and ophthalmopathy (dated by TCRdb to between 2019 and 2020). For the wider study: Peripheral blood samples were taken at initial diagnosis, before any treatment was given. Thyroid tissue and blood T-cell repertoires from more than five Graves' hyperthyroidism patients were also compared in the study. According to the paper, TCR Vbeta CDR3 sequencing was carried out on 135 peripheral blood samples, which came from 40 to 45 ophthalmopathy, around 74 hyperthyroidism and approximately 17 progressor patients. The 75 to 100 discovery patients were divided at random into training and test sets in a 7:3 ratio. After sampling, hyperthyroidism patients received methimazole starting at 30 mg daily, and ophthalmopathy patients received high-dose intravenous methylprednisolone. An independent validation cohort of 18 to 20 hyperthyroidism patients and approximately 15 patients who later progressed to ophthalmopathy tested prospective prediction of ophthalmopathy. To identify TCR V-J signatures that set the groups apart, the researchers used a discovery cohort of 100 patients, made up of around 42 with Graves' ophthalmopathy and about 59 with stable Graves' hyperthyroidism. The study at large found these results: In validation, the model predicted progression to ophthalmopathy with around 71% sensitivity and 72% to 85% specificity, a median of around 6.6 months before onset. Most expanded thyroid clonotypes (frequency above 0.001) were also detected in blood, a finding suggesting that blood repertoires may reflect thyroid immune responses. No statistical method was used to set the sample size in advance, and investigators knew the group allocation. In cross-validation, a model built on a 13 V-J signature told ophthalmopathy apart from stable hyperthyroidism with approximately 90% sensitivity and about 81% specificity, and in testing the same model reached 80%/75%.

Hyperthyroidism patients were newly diagnosed, with disease duration under 2 months, and aged 18 to 65 years. Exclusion was applied to patients with uncontrolled infections, other autoimmune diseases, pregnancy or lactation. Diagnoses were established on the basis of clinical symptoms, serum thyroxine and TRAb, thyroid ultrasound, and orbital computed tomography. Blood from progressor patients was drawn when they were first diagnosed with hyperthyroidism, before any ophthalmopathy symptoms appeared. PBMCs were isolated from about 10 ml of fresh peripheral blood by Ficoll-Paque density gradient centrifugation. Progressor patients were initially diagnosed with Graves' hyperthyroidism and developed ophthalmopathy during follow-up. Total RNA was extracted using Trizol reagent, and RNA quality was assessed on an Agilent 2100 Bioanalyzer. According to the germline V gene (reference sequence), CDR1 reads SEHNR and CDR2 reads FQNEAQ. There are 14 amino acids in the CDR3, from cysteine to phenylalanine inclusive. Only the CDR3 portion is preserved as DNA: 42 bases, with reading frame beginning at the first base. The germline ends are 14 bases apart after V is trimmed by 4 bases and J by 7 bases.

The TCR beta CDR3 regions were amplified from the RNA transcripts. The TCR CDR3 was subjected to a first round of RT-PCR using the HTBI primer set and the Qiagen OneStep RT-PCR kit. A second multiplex PCR round built the libraries, followed by size selection and purification. The libraries were sequenced on an Illumina HiSeq2000 using paired-end 100 bp reads. The published analysis was carried out like this. SOAPnuke was used to process the raw data, removing reads that contained adapters or uncalled bases, had a mean Phred below 15, or lacked an exact match to the constant primer or identifier. COPE v1.2.5 was used to merge the high-quality paired reads, and each unique nucleotide sequence was defined as a clonotype. MiTCR v1.1 was used to align clonotypes to the IMGT TRBV, TRBD and TRBJ reference segments. The analysis included only V-J combinations with a frequency above 0.0001, which together covered 99.2% of the repertoires. A TCS score was defined as the ratio between F50 (clonal expansion) and ExV (chaos), using BLOSUM62-based TCRdist between CDR3 peptides within each V-J. Welch's t-statistics and random forest reduced roughly 540 V-J features to roughly 13, which were used in a naive Bayes classifier (R e1071). TCRdb took the public reads, trimmed them with fastp at Q25, ran MiXCR for clone calling and kept in-frame beta chains. CDR3 protein sequences are deduplicated, and each keeps its most common genes and DNA. These V and J calls derive from TCRdb rather than the authors' analysis. The sample yields around 700,000 distinct CDR3 sequences; about 17% were counted once. The ten most abundant clones make up approximately 15% of the sample.

This clonotype appeared a few times. No antigen is known for it. No base quality values were provided; no much bigger clone lies one nucleotide off. The specimen was blood. Rearrangement joined TRBV7-9 to TRBJ1-5, and possibly TRBD1, on 5 matching bases. This sequence was found in a woman in her fifties or sixties with Graves' hyperthyroidism that later progressed to Graves' ophthalmopathy. The CDR3 region has the sequence CASSYPGRDQPQHF. The bases are TGTGCCAGCAGCTATCCGGGCAGGGACCAGCCCCAGCATTTT.